This TCR beta chain was observed in a study of blood T cells in healthy people across ages. Overall study context: Capturing about one barcoded beta molecule per two T cells was achieved by template switching.

Germline V gives CDR1 SQVTM, CDR2 ANQGSEA. Trimming took 6 bases from V and 5 from J; bases not matched to a gene: 7. CDR3 length: 13 residues. Together with a sample-barcoded 5' primer, a J-beta primer mix was included in a second PCR lasting about 7 to 11 cycles. Every single cDNA molecule received a tag from a template-switch adaptor with 12 random nucleotides. TCRdb analysed the 5' RACE reads with MiXCR anew, one entry per CDR3 protein. Here the sample spans roughly 1,300,000 distinct CDR3 sequences, 55% to 75% being singletons. Donors were systemically healthy Caucasian individuals from Russia aged roughly 6 to 100 years. They isolated at least 6 million PBMCs from each sample.

The material sequenced was blood. The clonotype originates from a man between 18 and 29 years old in good health. The gene calls are TRBV29-1 and TRBJ2-5, with 9 bases matching TRBD1. The CDR3 protein is CSVVTGGEETQYF. In nucleotides, the CDR3 is TGCAGCGTAGTGACAGGGGGTGAGGAGACCCAGTACTTC.